This entry lists 22 T cell receptor beta chains sequenced from one sample in a study of control samples from healthy donors and cancer patients. Clones were read by immunoSEQ multiplex PCR, and TCRdb kept only the in-frame ones, dropping some. The repertoire holds 150,000 or so clones, with approximately 90% as singletons. The sequenced material came from blood. The receptors here all came from a young woman in good health.

The chain links TRBV4-2 to TRBJ1-2, with D uncertain. Germline values: CDR1 LGHNA, CDR2 YNFKEQ. The CDR3 covers 16 residues. V shed 0 bases and J shed 4 bases, with 15 bases lying between them. This chain's CDR3 is CASSQEGLTSFYGYTF. CDR3 nucleotide sequence: TGTGCCAGCAGCCAAGAAGGGTTGACCTCCTTCTATGGCTACACCTTC.

The rearrangement links TRBV12-3 or TRBV12-4 to TRBJ2-3, with a possible D match to TRBD2 (6 bases). Trimming took 6 bases from V and 7 from J, leaving 14 bases between them. The CDR3 is 13 amino acids. CDR3 residues: CASRLATAYTQYF. The CDR3 region has the DNA TGTGCCAGCAGGCTAGCGACGGCCTATACGCAGTATTTT.

The chain has TRBV3-1 (or the pseudogene TRBV3-2) and TRBJ1-2, with TRBD1 as a possible D gene (5 bases). The V gene lost 4 bases and the J gene lost 5 bases, with 20 bases spanning the gap. The CDR3 spans 16 residues. The germline V gene has CDR1 LGHDT and CDR2 YNNKEL (reference sequence). In nucleotides, the CDR3 is TGTGCCAGCAGCCCTCAAGCGAGGGGTAACGGATATGGCTACACCTTC. This codes for CASSPQARGNGYGYTF.

This rearrangement joins TRBV7-9 to TRBJ2-1, with 14 bases identical to TRBD2. The CDR3 consists of 13 residues. CDR1 is SEHNR and CDR2 is FQNEAQ in the germline V gene (reference sequence). V lost 5 bases and J lost 15; bases outside the gene matches: 6. The CDR3 DNA is TGTGCCAGCAGCCCCGGACTAGCGGGAGGCAGGTTCTTC. Protein: CASSPGLAGGRFF.

The rearrangement links TRBV10-1 to TRBJ2-5, with 7 nucleotides matching TRBD1. In germline, CDR1 is WNHNN, CDR2 SYGVQD (reference sequence). CDR3 size: 15 residues. The ends lost 4 bases at V and 5 bases at J; junction bases unmatched: 10. The CDR3 nucleotides are TGCGCCAGCAGTGGGAAAGGGGGCCTACGGGAGACCCAGTACTTC. Protein: CASSGKGGLRETQYF.

The chain joins TRBV7-2 to TRBJ2-7; D is unclear. Trimming removed 5 bases from V and 2 bases from J, with 13 bases in between. Germline CDR1 and CDR2: SGHTA and FQGNSA. The CDR3 has 14 amino acids. CDR3 bases: TGTGCCAGCAGCCGCTATGTGAGGCCCTACGAGCAGTACTTC. Its protein product is CASSRYVRPYEQYF. The full variable domain, with the rest looked up from reference TRBV7-2 and TRBJ2-7, is GAGVSQSPSNKVTEKGKDVELRCDPISGHTALYWYRQSLGQGLEFLIYFQGNSAPDKSGLPSDRFSAERTGGSVSTLTIQRTQQEDSAVYLCASSRYVRPYEQYFGPGTRLTVT.

The chain employs TRBV19 and TRBJ1-3, with 8 nucleotides matching TRBD1. The trim removed 5 bases at V and 2 bases at J, leaving 14 bases unmatched. Per germline, CDR1 LNHDA and CDR2 SQIVND (reference sequence). The CDR3 consists of 18 residues. The CDR3 is CASSAESSRGRAGNTIYF. The CDR3 bases are TGTGCCAGTAGTGCCGAGAGCTCCAGGGGGCGAGCTGGAAACACCATATATTTT.

This clone has a single count. The chain joins TRBV28 to TRBJ1-2, with a weak D call TRBD1 (6 bases). Trimming took 8 bases from V and 0 from J, leaving 16 bases between them. Germline CDR1 and CDR2: MDHEN and SYDVKM. The CDR3 covers 15 residues. CDR3 in amino acids: CASRGQGKANYGYTF. The CDR3 DNA reads TGTGCCAGCCGAGGGCAGGGGAAAGCTAACTATGGCTACACCTTC.

The gene calls are TRBV27 and TRBJ2-1; D is ambiguous. Germline CDR1 reads MNHEY; CDR2 reads SMNVEV (reference sequence). The ends were cut back, 7 bases at V and 3 bases at J, with 10 bases in the middle. The CDR3 is made up of 13 amino acids. The CDR3 nucleotides are TGTGCCAGCACCGACGGAAACTACAATGAGCAGTTCTTC. This translates into CASTDGNYNEQFF.

The chain combines TRBV28 with TRBJ1-6, with 10 bases that match TRBD1. Germline loops: CDR1 MDHEN, CDR2 SYDVKM. This CDR3 has 18 residues. Germline trimming cut 6 bases from V and 1 base from J; bases unmatched to any gene: 9. CDR3: CASRTGTGVGSYNSPLHF. The CDR3 nucleotides are TGTGCCAGCAGGACGGGGACAGGGGTAGGGTCCTATAATTCACCCCTCCACTTT.

This chain connects TRBV28 to TRBJ1-3; D not certain. V dropped 3 bases and J dropped 0 bases, with 6 bases sitting between them. The germline V gene has CDR1 MDHEN and CDR2 SYDVKM. The CDR3 has 14 amino acids. CDR3: CASSFRDSGNTIYF. The DNA for the CDR3 is TGTGCCAGCAGTTTCCGGGACTCTGGAAACACCATATATTTT.

J is TRBJ2-7 and V is TRBV11-2, with 8 bases fitting TRBD2. V gave up 4 bases and J gave up 5 bases; unmatched junction bases: 10. Germline V gene sequence: CDR1 SGHAT, CDR2 FQNNGV. The CDR3 has 15 amino acids. The CDR3 nucleotides read TGTGCCAGCAGCTCTACAGCGGGGGTAGATAACGAGCAGTACTTC. Protein product: CASSSTAGVDNEQYF.

This clone was observed once. This chain uses TRBV10-3 with TRBJ2-5, with 8 nucleotides matching TRBD1. The ends lost 5 bases at V and 4 bases at J; junction bases unmatched: 3. CDR1 ENHRY and CDR2 SYGVKD come from the germline V gene. CDR3 length: 13 amino acids. CDR3 bases: TGTGCCATCAGTCTCACAGGGGGAGAGACCCAGTACTTC. It encodes CAISLTGGETQYF.

The chain is built from TRBV6-5 and TRBJ2-1; a possible D gene is TRBD2 (7 bases). The CDR3 has 15 amino acids. Germline V gene sequence: CDR1 MNHEY, CDR2 SVGAGI. V lost 8 bases and J 4 bases, leaving 18 bases between the germline ends. CDR3 amino acids: CASAKGEGGYNEQFF. The CDR3 DNA reads as TGTGCCAGCGCAAAGGGGGAGGGAGGGTACAATGAGCAGTTCTTC.

This chain joins TRBV4-2 and TRBJ2-1, with D maybe TRBD2 (5 bases). Deletions cut 2 bases from V and 7 bases from J, with 9 bases between. The CDR3 extends over 13 amino acids. Germline CDR1 is LGHNA and CDR2 is YNFKEQ. The CDR3 protein is CASSQSTGNEQFF. The DNA for the CDR3 is TGTGCCAGCAGCCAATCGACGGGAAATGAGCAGTTCTTC.

The rearrangement links TRBV19 to TRBJ2-1, with 12 bases that match TRBD2. The CDR3 spans 15 residues. Germline lookup yields CDR1 LNHDA and CDR2 SQIVND (reference sequence). V shed 5 bases and J 3 bases; nucleotides not matched to a gene: 2. For the CDR3, the DNA is TGTGCCAGTAGTCCGGGACTAGCGGGCTACAATGAGCAGTTCTTC. The encoded protein is CASSPGLAGYNEQFF.

The chain employs TRBV28 and TRBJ1-6; TRBD1 is a possible D gene (6 bases). Germline-derived CDR1 and CDR2 are MDHEN and SYDVKM. Trimming removed 3 bases from V and 14 bases from J, with 20 bases in between. The length of the CDR3 is 15 residues. CDR3 amino acids: CASSLPDGPGASLHF. The CDR3 nucleotides are TGTGCCAGCAGTTTGCCGGACGGCCCAGGGGCATCCCTCCACTTT.

The CDR3: CASSLKRAQGWTQYF. The CDR3 region has the DNA TGTGCCAGCAGCTTAAAGCGGGCCCAGGGGTGGACCCAGTACTTC. The rearrangement uses TRBV7-8 and TRBJ2-5; D tentatively fits TRBD1 or TRBD2 (6 bases each). The V gene lost 2 bases and the J gene lost 7 bases, with 17 bases spanning the gap. This CDR3 contains 15 residues. The germline V gene encodes CDR1 SGHVS and CDR2 FQNEAQ.

The chain joins TRBV28 to TRBJ2-7; 7 positions match TRBD2. The CDR3 runs 13 residues. J lost 7 bases, V lost 2 bases, and 5 bases had no gene match. The germline V gene has CDR1 MDHEN and CDR2 SYDVKM. CDR3 region: CASSLAGVKEQYF. The CDR3 DNA reads TGTGCCAGCAGTTTAGCGGGAGTGAAAGAGCAGTACTTC.

This chain joins TRBV10-3 and TRBJ2-3; 13 bases map to TRBD2. Trimming at V came to 6 bases and at J to 1 base, leaving 13 bases not matched to a gene. The CDR3 spans 19 residues. Per germline, CDR1 ENHRY and CDR2 SYGVKD. CDR3 nucleotide sequence: TGTGCCATCAGGGGTACTAGCGGGAGGGAAGGTGAAGGCACAGATACGCAGTATTTT. This codes for CAIRGTSGREGEGTDTQYF.

Details on this clone: Relative to the germline gene, one junction end is altered; a read error may explain this. The rearrangement joins TRBV5-4 to TRBJ1-3, with unresolved D. The CDR3 runs 16 residues. In germline, CDR1 is SGHNT, CDR2 YYREEE (reference sequence). The CDR3 region is CASSLISLFSGNAIYF. The CDR3 DNA follows: TGTGCCAGCAGCTTGATTAGTTTATTCTCTGGAAACGCCATATATTTT. Filled out from reference TRBV5-4 and TRBJ1-3, the complete variable domain reads ETGVTQSPTHLIKTRGQQVTLRCSSQSGHNTVSWYQQALGQGPQFIFQYYREEENGRGNFPPRFSGLQFPNYSSELNVNALELDDSALYLCASSLISLFSGNAIYFGEGSWLTVV.

This clone was observed a few times. This rearrangement joins TRBV7-2 to TRBJ1-1; D is uncertain. CDR3 length: 12 amino acids. Germline lookup yields CDR1 SGHTA and CDR2 FQGNSA. Trimming removed 5 bases at V and 5 bases at J, with 9 bases between. CDR3 sequence reads: CASSPRVTEAFF. Written as DNA, the CDR3 is TGTGCCAGCAGCCCCCGCGTGACTGAAGCTTTCTTT.